Listed below are T cell receptor beta chains from one sample, sequenced in a study of cytomegalovirus exposure and HLA in healthy donors. Here immunoSEQ multiplex PCR was the method, and the copy in TCRdb shows in-frame clones only, minus some. The sample lists approximately 180,000 clones, around 86% seen once, with approximately 1.7% in the top ten. The specimen sequenced was PBMCs. These receptors were obtained from a woman aged 18-30 years in good health and CMV-seronegative. The CDR3 runs from the conserved cysteine through the conserved F or W. The D gene is left open where the match is weak. Size is stated for part of the rows, as once, few or many counts, or as a class when the clone is expanded.

D gene: -; clone size: -; J gene: TRBJ1-3; CDR3 length: 18; V gene: TRBV19; CDR3 protein: CASSPDLRRGLTGNTIYF; CDR3 DNA: TGTGCCAGTAGTCCTGACCTAAGGAGAGGACTAACTGGAAACACCATATATTTT
D gene: -; clone size: -; J gene: TRBJ2-1; CDR3 length: 12; V gene: TRBV2; CDR3 protein: CASSDRQNEQFF; CDR3 DNA: TGTGCCAGCAGTGACAGGCAGAATGAGCAGTTCTTC
D gene: TRBD2; clone size: -; J gene: TRBJ2-7; CDR3 length: 16; V gene: TRBV10-3; CDR3 protein: CAISEPSGTSGYEQYF; CDR3 DNA: TGTGCCATCAGTGAACCCTCCGGGACTAGCGGCTACGAGCAGTACTTC
D gene: TRBD2; clone size: -; J gene: TRBJ2-7; CDR3 length: 16; V gene: TRBV9; CDR3 protein: CASSVGLAGGRYEQYF; CDR3 DNA: TGTGCCAGCAGCGTTGGACTAGCGGGGGGCAGGTACGAGCAGTACTTC
D gene: TRBD1; clone size: once; J gene: TRBJ1-2; CDR3 length: 13; V gene: TRBV7-9; CDR3 protein: CASSETGDYGYTF; CDR3 DNA: TGTGCCAGCAGCGAGACAGGGGACTATGGCTACACCTTC
D gene: TRBD1; clone size: once; J gene: TRBJ2-5; CDR3 length: 16; V gene: TRBV5-5; CDR3 protein: CASSPGQATYQETQYF; CDR3 DNA: TGTGCCAGCAGCCCCGGACAGGCTACGTACCAAGAGACCCAGTACTTC
D gene: -; clone size: -; J gene: TRBJ1-5; CDR3 length: 13; V gene: TRBV5-1; CDR3 protein: CASRAGVDQPQHF; CDR3 DNA: TGCGCCAGCAGAGCAGGGGTTGATCAGCCCCAGCATTTT
D gene: -; clone size: -; J gene: TRBJ1-2; CDR3 length: 18; V gene: TRBV10-3; CDR3 protein: CAISDRQAVFSSNYGYTF; CDR3 DNA: TGTGCCATCAGTGACAGACAGGCCGTCTTTTCGTCTAACTATGGCTACACCTTC
D gene: -; clone size: few; J gene: TRBJ1-1; CDR3 length: 13; V gene: TRBV19; CDR3 protein: CASSASGNTEAFF; CDR3 DNA: TGTGCCAGTAGTGCCAGCGGTAACACTGAAGCTTTCTTT
D gene: TRBD1; clone size: -; J gene: TRBJ2-7; CDR3 length: 15; V gene: TRBV11-2; CDR3 protein: CASSTNRGRAGEQYF; CDR3 DNA: TGTGCTAGCAGCACGAACAGGGGGCGGGCTGGCGAGCAGTACTTC
D gene: -; clone size: -; J gene: TRBJ1-5; CDR3 length: 15; V gene: TRBV5-1; CDR3 protein: CASSFGGQTNQPQHF; CDR3 DNA: TGCGCCAGCAGCTTTGGCGGACAGACCAATCAGCCCCAGCATTTT
D gene: -; clone size: once; J gene: TRBJ1-1; CDR3 length: 13; V gene: TRBV6-1; CDR3 protein: CASSRDGGTEAFF; CDR3 DNA: TGTGCCAGCAGTAGGGACGGAGGGACTGAAGCTTTCTTT
D gene: TRBD1; clone size: -; J gene: TRBJ2-7; CDR3 length: 15; V gene: TRBV7-9; CDR3 protein: CASSYQTGVPSSEYF; CDR3 DNA: TGTGCCAGCAGCTACCAGACAGGGGTGCCCTCGTCGGAGTACTTC
D gene: -; clone size: -; J gene: TRBJ1-1; CDR3 length: 14; V gene: TRBV28; CDR3 protein: CASSWYRINTEAFF; CDR3 DNA: TGTGCCAGCAGCTGGTACAGGATTAACACTGAAGCTTTCTTT
D gene: -; clone size: -; J gene: TRBJ1-3; CDR3 length: 16; V gene: TRBV4-1; CDR3 protein: CASSQVAGHSGNTIYF; CDR3 DNA: TGCGCCAGCAGCCAAGTGGCAGGCCACTCTGGAAACACCATATATTTT
D gene: -; clone size: -; J gene: TRBJ2-2; CDR3 length: 13; V gene: TRBV30; CDR3 protein: CAWSVGVSGELFF; CDR3 DNA: TGTGCCTGGAGTGTAGGGGTCTCCGGGGAGCTGTTTTTT
D gene: TRBD2; clone size: -; J gene: TRBJ2-1; CDR3 length: 16; V gene: TRBV9; CDR3 protein: CASSHRTSGSGYEQFF; CDR3 DNA: TGTGCCAGCAGCCACCGGACTAGCGGGAGTGGCTATGAGCAGTTCTTC
D gene: -; clone size: -; J gene: TRBJ2-1; CDR3 length: 14; V gene: TRBV6-5; CDR3 protein: CASSYSTGYNEQFF; CDR3 DNA: TGTGCCAGCAGTTACTCGACTGGCTACAATGAGCAGTTCTTC
D gene: TRBD2; clone size: once; J gene: TRBJ2-1; CDR3 length: 16; V gene: TRBV18; CDR3 protein: CASSPGTSGRVNEQFF; CDR3 DNA: TGTGCCAGCTCACCAGGGACTAGCGGGAGAGTCAATGAGCAGTTCTTC
D gene: TRBD1; clone size: -; J gene: TRBJ1-5; CDR3 length: 14; V gene: TRBV6-6; CDR3 protein: CASRSGTGVQPQHF; CDR3 DNA: TGTGCCAGCAGAAGTGGGACAGGGGTTCAGCCCCAGCATTTT
D gene: -; clone size: -; J gene: TRBJ1-1; CDR3 length: 12; V gene: TRBV28; CDR3 protein: CASSLSQVEAFF; CDR3 DNA: TGTGCCAGCAGTTTGTCACAGGTTGAAGCTTTCTTT
D gene: TRBD1; clone size: -; J gene: TRBJ2-5; CDR3 length: 16; V gene: TRBV7-2; CDR3 protein: CASSYRDRGRSETQYF; CDR3 DNA: TGTGCCAGCAGCTACCGGGACAGGGGGAGATCAGAGACCCAGTACTTC
D gene: -; clone size: -; J gene: TRBJ1-1; CDR3 length: 15; V gene: TRBV9; CDR3 protein: CASSVDPGVNTEAFF; CDR3 DNA: TGTGCCAGCAGCGTAGATCCAGGGGTAAACACTGAAGCTTTCTTT
D gene: -; clone size: -; J gene: TRBJ1-2; CDR3 length: 14; V gene: TRBV6-5; CDR3 protein: CASSTGPGWYGYTF; CDR3 DNA: TGTGCCAGCAGTACTGGACCAGGGTGGTATGGCTACACCTTC
D gene: TRBD1; clone size: -; J gene: TRBJ2-1; CDR3 length: 14; V gene: TRBV19; CDR3 protein: CASDAGQGYNEQFF; CDR3 DNA: TGTGCCAGTGATGCGGGACAGGGCTACAATGAGCAGTTCTTC
D gene: -; clone size: -; J gene: TRBJ1-2; CDR3 length: 17; V gene: TRBV18; CDR3 protein: CASSPTRGSGSKYGYTF; CDR3 DNA: TGTGCCAGCTCACCAACCCGGGGATCCGGGAGCAAATATGGCTACACCTTC
D gene: -; clone size: -; J gene: TRBJ2-1; CDR3 length: 15; V gene: TRBV7-9; CDR3 protein: CASPPAGHLYNEQFF; CDR3 DNA: TGTGCCAGCCCGCCAGCGGGCCACCTTTACAATGAGCAGTTCTTC
D gene: TRBD1; clone size: -; J gene: TRBJ1-3; CDR3 length: 15; V gene: TRBV18; CDR3 protein: CASSPDRVRGNTIYF; CDR3 DNA: TGTGCCAGCTCACCTGACAGGGTGAGAGGAAACACCATATATTTT
D gene: TRBD2; clone size: -; J gene: TRBJ2-3; CDR3 length: 15; V gene: TRBV11-2; CDR3 protein: CASSVETSVEDTQYF; CDR3 DNA: TGTGCCAGCAGCGTAGAGACTAGCGTTGAAGATACGCAGTATTTT
D gene: TRBD1; clone size: -; J gene: TRBJ2-7; CDR3 length: 17; V gene: TRBV7-6; CDR3 protein: CASSLDTGTGYSYEQYF; CDR3 DNA: TGTGCCAGCAGCTTGGACACCGGGACAGGTTACTCCTACGAGCAGTACTTC
D gene: TRBD1; clone size: -; J gene: TRBJ2-5; CDR3 length: 17; V gene: TRBV28; CDR3 protein: CASSLYRDRVYWETQYF; CDR3 DNA: TGTGCCAGCAGTTTGTACCGGGACAGGGTGTATTGGGAGACCCAGTACTTC
D gene: -; clone size: -; J gene: TRBJ2-7; CDR3 length: 15; V gene: TRBV5-1; CDR3 protein: CASSSIQGGPYEQYF; CDR3 DNA: TGCGCCAGCAGCTCCATACAGGGGGGGCCTTACGAGCAGTACTTC
D gene: -; clone size: -; J gene: TRBJ1-5; CDR3 length: 15; V gene: TRBV6-1; CDR3 protein: CASTFDRVANQPQHF; CDR3 DNA: TGTGCCAGCACTTTCGATCGGGTTGCAAATCAGCCCCAGCATTTT
D gene: TRBD1; clone size: -; J gene: TRBJ1-2; CDR3 length: 14; V gene: TRBV28; CDR3 protein: CASSTGQGAMGYTF; CDR3 DNA: TGTGCCAGCAGTACGGGACAGGGGGCGATGGGCTACACCTTC
D gene: TRBD1; clone size: -; J gene: TRBJ2-2; CDR3 length: 16; V gene: TRBV5-5; CDR3 protein: CASSNRDRERTGELFF; CDR3 DNA: TGTGCCAGCAGCAACCGGGACAGGGAACGCACCGGGGAGCTGTTTTTT
D gene: -; clone size: -; J gene: TRBJ1-2; CDR3 length: 12; V gene: TRBV7-9; CDR3 protein: CASSQQGNGYTF; CDR3 DNA: TGTGCCAGCAGCCAACAGGGAAATGGCTACACCTTC
D gene: -; clone size: -; J gene: TRBJ1-1; CDR3 length: 14; V gene: TRBV29-1; CDR3 protein: CSVGCGLDGTEAFF; CDR3 DNA: TGCAGCGTGGGGTGCGGGCTGGATGGCACTGAAGCTTTCTTT
D gene: TRBD1; clone size: once; J gene: TRBJ2-1; CDR3 length: 13; V gene: TRBV10-2; CDR3 protein: CASSRDRVGEQFF; CDR3 DNA: TGCGCCAGCAGCCGGGACAGGGTGGGGGAGCAGTTCTTC
D gene: TRBD2; clone size: -; J gene: TRBJ2-3; CDR3 length: 15; V gene: TRBV6-1; CDR3 protein: CASGEPGLATDTQYF; CDR3 DNA: TGTGCCAGCGGCGAACCGGGACTAGCGACAGATACGCAGTATTTT
D gene: -; clone size: -; J gene: TRBJ1-5; CDR3 length: 13; V gene: TRBV7-9; CDR3 protein: CASSLDRNQPQHF; CDR3 DNA: TGTGCCAGCAGCTTAGACAGGAATCAGCCCCAGCATTTT
D gene: -; clone size: -; J gene: TRBJ1-1; CDR3 length: 15; V gene: TRBV4-1; CDR3 protein: CASSRSGTLNTEAFF; CDR3 DNA: TGCGCCAGCAGCCGATCGGGGACTTTAAACACTGAAGCTTTCTTT